Each of the 9 T cell receptor beta chains below was sequenced from the same sample in a study of cytomegalovirus exposure and HLA in healthy donors. The PCR was carried out with 60 Vbeta primers and 13 Jbeta primers. Clones were read by immunoSEQ multiplex PCR, and TCRdb kept only the in-frame ones, dropping some. The sample has fewer than 250,000 clones; over 75% are singletons. The specimen sequenced was PBMCs. These receptors originate from a human donor in good health.

The rearrangement uses TRBV6-7 and TRBJ2-1, with D possibly TRBD1 on 6 matching bases. TRBV6-7 is an ORF, with its function uncertain. V was clipped by 6 bases and J by 4 bases, with 22 bases between them. This CDR3 region has 17 residues. This CDR3 is CASRPPLNRVSYNEQFF. The CDR3 DNA sequence: TGTGCCAGCAGACCACCTTTGAACAGGGTAAGTTACAATGAGCAGTTCTTC.

This clone occurred many times. The chain links TRBV6-5 to TRBJ1-2; unclear D gene. V was cut by 2 bases and J by 7 bases, with 14 bases left in between. The CDR3 is made up of 14 amino acids. The germline V gene encodes CDR1 MNHEY and CDR2 SVGAGI. In DNA, the CDR3 is TGTGCCAGCAGTTACACGGGAAACGTAGGTGGCTACACCTTC. The encoded protein is CASSYTGNVGGYTF.

The CDR3 DNA reads TGTGCCACCAGCAGAGGGGGGCGGGAGAATGAAAAACTGTTTTTT. The encoded protein is CATSRGGRENEKLFF. The genes are TRBV15 and TRBJ1-4; a possible D gene is TRBD1 (6 bases). This CDR3 is 15 amino acids long. The germline CDR1 and CDR2 sequences are LNHNV and YYDKDF (reference sequence). Trimming took 1 base from V and 5 from J, leaving 11 bases between them.

V and J are TRBV6-4 and TRBJ2-1; a weak D match, TRBD2 (5 bases). The CDR3 spans 14 residues. The V gene lost 4 bases and the J gene lost 5 bases, with 12 bases spanning the gap. Per germline, CDR1 MRHNA and CDR2 SNTAGT. This chain's CDR3 is CASSATRRDNEQFF. The CDR3 nucleotides are TGTGCCAGCAGTGCCACTAGAAGGGACAATGAGCAGTTCTTC.

The chain carries TRBV14 and TRBJ2-7; weak D call: TRBD2 (5 bases). CDR1 is SGHDN and CDR2 is FVKESK in the germline V gene. V was cut by 4 bases and J by 5 bases, with 9 bases left in between. The CDR3 has 12 residues. The CDR3 sequence: CASSLLRDEQYF. The DNA for the CDR3 is TGTGCCAGCAGCCTCTTGCGGGACGAGCAGTACTTC.

The sample holds one count of this clone. The rearrangement links TRBV7-9 to TRBJ2-7; 7 bases map to TRBD1. This CDR3 contains 14 residues. Looked up from germline, CDR1 is SEHNR and CDR2 is FQNEAQ (reference sequence). The V gene end was trimmed by 1 base and the J gene end by 2 bases; junction bases not matched to a gene: 2. The CDR3 sequence: CASSLGGTAYEQYF. The CDR3 DNA reads as TGTGCCAGCAGCTTAGGGGGGACAGCCTACGAGCAGTACTTC.

The CDR3 DNA reads as TGTGCCAGCTCCCAGGGACAGGGCACGGTCGCTGAAGCTTTCTTT. The encoded protein is CASSQGQGTVAEAFF. J is TRBJ1-1 and V is TRBV18, with 9 bases identical to TRBD1. Germline assignment: CDR1 KGHSH and CDR2 LQKENI. The CDR3 runs 15 residues. V lost 6 bases to trimming and J lost 6 bases; unmatched junction nucleotides: 11.

V usage is TRBV7-9 and J usage is TRBJ2-7, with a tentative D call TRBD2 (6 bases). Germline CDR1 SEHNR, CDR2 FQNEAQ (reference sequence). Between the trimmed V and J ends, which lost 1 base and 0 bases, there was a span of 10 bases. The CDR3 is 15 residues long. Here the CDR3 reads CASSLGGTLSYEQYF. The CDR3, as DNA: TGTGCCAGCAGCTTAGGCGGGACTCTCTCCTACGAGCAGTACTTC.

The V call is TRBV13, the J call TRBJ2-5; D possibly corresponds to TRBD1 (5 bases). This CDR3 is 16 amino acids long. The germline V gene has CDR1 PRHDT and CDR2 FYEKMQ (reference sequence). V was cut by 3 bases and J by 3 bases, with 17 bases left in between. CDR3 loop: CASSFFLGQEKETQYF. The CDR3, as DNA: TGTGCCAGCAGCTTTTTTCTAGGACAAGAGAAAGAGACCCAGTACTTC.